This entry is about one TCR beta chain. Per the study methods: Using reference gene primer amplification, nucleated cell counts were estimated. The data were produced by immunoSEQ multiplex PCR, yet TCRdb's version contains in-frame clones alone and is incomplete. The DNA was the basis for D and trimming; V, J and clone size are from that table. The sample lists 59,000 or so clones, about 81% occurring once. The data derive from a study of blood T cell repertoires in COVID-19. In the study overall: Acute and convalescent COVID-19 specimens originated in the United States, Italy and Spain. T cells, B-cell-depleted T cells, or PBMCs provided the cDNA or gDNA that served as material.

The source of this sequence is a human donor in a cohort sampled during active COVID-19. Sequenced sample: peripheral blood.

CDR3 nucleotides: TGTGCCAGCAGTTACTCGAGCCGACAGCCCCAGCATTTT. Encoded protein: CASSYSSRQPQHF. The chain is built from TRBV6-5 and TRBJ1-5; D is ambiguous. CDR1 and CDR2 from the germline V gene are MNHEY and SVGAGI. CDR3 length: 13 amino acids. V dropped 0 bases and J dropped 7 bases, with 7 bases sitting between them.